What follows are 5 T cell receptor beta chains derived from one specimen sequenced in a study of siplizumab effects on memory and regulatory T cells. Libraries were prepared by immunoSEQ multiplex PCR; TCRdb keeps only in-frame clonotypes and omits some of them. This sample yields about 26,000 clones, of which roughly 84% are seen a single time; about 25% belongs to the top ten. The material sequenced was memory CD4+ T cells sorted from blood. The receptor set was obtained from a human donor in good health.

V gene TRBV5-5 combines with J gene TRBJ2-1; TRBD2 might be the D (6 bases). The CDR3 consists of 15 residues. V lost 0 bases, J lost 2 bases, and 9 bases lay in between. Germline values: CDR1 SGHKS, CDR2 YYEKEE (reference sequence). CDR3 amino acids: CASSLEGGTYNEQFF. The CDR3, as DNA: TGTGCCAGCAGCTTGGAGGGAGGCACCTACAATGAGCAGTTCTTC.

The V gene is TRBV4-2, the J gene TRBJ2-5, with TRBD2 identical over 12 bases. The CDR3 length is 17 residues. The ends lost 1 base at V and 3 bases at J; junction bases unmatched: 6. Germline assignment: CDR1 LGHNA and CDR2 YNFKEQ. The CDR3 DNA is TGTGCCAGCAGCCAAGGACTAGCGGGAGTAGTCAAAGAGACCCAGTACTTC. Protein sequence: CASSQGLAGVVKETQYF.

The chain joins TRBV28 to TRBJ2-7; D is possibly TRBD2 (6 bases). V was clipped by 2 bases and J by 2 bases, with 7 bases between them. The CDR3 totals 13 residues. Germline V gene data show CDR1 as MDHEN and CDR2 as SYDVKM. Here the CDR3 DNA reads TGTGCCAGCAGTTTAGGGGGGACCTACGAGCAGTACTTC. The encoded protein is CASSLGGTYEQYF.

The V call is TRBV19, the J call TRBJ1-1, with a possible D match to TRBD1 (6 bases). Germline-derived CDR1 and CDR2 are LNHDA and SQIVND (reference sequence). Trimming removed 2 bases from V and 0 bases from J, with 10 bases in between. CDR3 size: 15 residues. For the CDR3, the DNA is TGTGCCAGTAGTATAAAATGGACAGTGAACACTGAAGCTTTCTTT. It is translated as CASSIKWTVNTEAFF.

Here the CDR3 reads CASSLVSVGRGYTF. The CDR3 bases are TGCGCCAGCAGCTTGGTGAGTGTAGGACGCGGCTACACCTTC. The V and J genes are TRBV5-1 and TRBJ1-2; D is unclear. V was pared by 0 bases and J by 8 bases, with 14 bases between. Germline V gene sequence: CDR1 SGHRS, CDR2 YFSETQ. This CDR3 has 14 residues.